The clone carrying this TCR beta chain has ten or more counts. Its antigen is still unknown. This sample is part of a study of spatial heterogeneity in lung cancer. Study-wide context: Mean representation of each unique TCR and UMI combination in the raw reads exceeded eight occurrences. Overall study results and limits: Blood carried ubiquitous expanded tumor TCRs more at resection than follow-up.

Time point defined: sample taken at primary tumor resection. Extraction of whole RNA from tumor, nontumor lung or frozen PBMC preceded unsorted sequencing. Unique molecular identifiers tagged every individual TCR cDNA molecule. TCRdb re-called the 5' RACE reads through MiXCR, storing one row per CDR3 protein. The sample consists of tens of thousands of distinct CDR3 sequences, 10% to 15% of them appearing once. This receptor was identified in a male donor with early-stage non-small cell lung cancer. The sample here was PBMCs, taken at surgery.

This CDR3 reads CASTSLSGDASGYTF. DNA of the CDR3: TGTGCCAGCACCTCTCTTAGCGGGGACGCAAGCGGCTACACCTTC. The chain employs TRBV18 and TRBJ1-2, with D possibly being TRBD1 (5 bases). CDR3 length: 15 amino acids. V was pared by 8 bases and J by 8 bases, with 24 bases between. The germline gives CDR1 KGHSH, CDR2 LQKENI. Full variable domain (missing parts from reference TRBV18 and TRBJ1-2): NAGVMQNPRHLVRRRGQEARLRCSPMKGHSHVYWYRQLPEEGLKFMVYLQKENIIDESGMPKERFSAEFPKEGPSILRIQQVVRGDSAAYFCASTSLSGDASGYTFGSGTRLTVV.